These 13 T cell receptor beta chains were sequenced from one sample in a study of vaccination and CD4 T cells after COVID-19. The Oncomine TCR Beta short-read assay generated sequence data from the DNA of cultured CD4+ T cells. TCRdb called the PCR reads again in MiXCR, with one record for every CDR3 protein. In the table there are about 10,000 distinct CDR3 sequences, 44% of which are singletons. Indicated treatment: approximately 9-day PBMC culture with coronavirus spike peptide pools or control peptides (ViraFEST assay). Antigens of these TCRs are unknown. Input material: CD4+ T cells from blood, cultured in vitro. Receptor source: a human donor who had recovered from COVID-19.

The chain uses TRBV20-1 and TRBJ2-2; D possibly corresponds to TRBD2 (6 bases). V shed 5 bases and J shed 3 bases, with 16 bases lying between them. The CDR3 has 15 amino acids. In germline, CDR1 is DFQATT, CDR2 SNEGSKA (reference sequence). Here the CDR3 DNA reads TGCAGTGCTTTACGGGACTGGCGAGACACCGGGGAGCTGTTTTTT. Its protein product is CSALRDWRDTGELFF.

The chain couples TRBV7-8 to TRBJ1-1; D not resolved. Deletions cut 2 bases from V and 1 base from J, with 8 bases between. Germline CDR1 and CDR2: SGHVS and FQNEAQ. This CDR3 region has 14 residues. The CDR3 region is CASSLRPENTEAFF. CDR3 nucleotide sequence: TGTGCCAGCAGCTTACGTCCGGAGAACACTGAAGCTTTCTTT.

V usage is TRBV5-1 and J usage is TRBJ2-7; 7 bases map to TRBD1. Germline loops: CDR1 SGHRS, CDR2 YFSETQ. The CDR3 loop spans 14 amino acids. V lost 4 bases and J lost 2; bases outside the gene matches: 6. The CDR3 nucleotides read TGCGCCAGCAGCGTCCGGGACAGAGCCTACGAGCAGTACTTC. Translated: CASSVRDRAYEQYF.

This clonotype was detected only a few times. V is TRBV5-4 and J is TRBJ2-7; D is undetermined. The CDR3 totals 12 residues. Germline CDR1 SGHNT, CDR2 YYREEE (reference sequence). Trimming took off 0 bases at V and 6 bases at J, with 7 bases between the two ends. As DNA, the CDR3 is TGTGCCAGCAGCTTGGAGGCAGGCGAGCAGTACTTC. Its protein product is CASSLEAGEQYF.

This chain connects TRBV5-1 to TRBJ2-5; 10 bases map to TRBD2. The V gene's germline CDR1 is SGHRS and CDR2 YFSETQ. The CDR3 has 15 amino acids. The V and J ends lost 5 bases and 3 bases, in that order; junction bases with no gene match: 7. Here the CDR3 DNA reads TGCGCCAGCAGGACTAGCGGGCGGGTGGAAGAGACCCAGTACTTC. Protein: CASRTSGRVEETQYF.

DNA of the CDR3: TGTGCCAGCAGTTTAGGGAGAAGCTACACCTTC. It translates to CASSLGRSYTF. The chain is built from TRBV12-3 or TRBV12-4 and TRBJ1-2; D gene uncertain. The CDR3 loop spans 11 amino acids. Trimming pared 1 base from V and 9 bases from J, leaving 6 bases between.

The V gene is TRBV9, the J gene TRBJ2-7, with D hard to call. CDR1 and CDR2 (germline): SGDLS, YYNGEE. The CDR3 sequence is 15 residues long. Trimming removed 4 bases at V and 3 bases at J, with 17 bases between. Written as DNA, the CDR3 is TGTGCCAGCAGCCTCCACGGTAGCTACGTCTACGAGCAGTACTTC. It translates to CASSLHGSYVYEQYF.

V gene TRBV18 combines with J gene TRBJ2-3; TRBD2 agrees at 8 bases. From germline, CDR1 is KGHSH and CDR2 LQKENI. J was trimmed by 3 bases and V by 3 bases; bases with no gene match: 5. The CDR3 extends over 15 amino acids. CDR3 amino acids: CASSPGLEATDTQYF. CDR3 in DNA: TGTGCCAGCTCACCGGGACTAGAGGCTACAGATACGCAGTATTTT.

This chain uses TRBV20-1 with TRBJ1-1, with 10 bases identical to TRBD1. CDR1 is DFQATT, CDR2 SNEGSKA, per germline (reference sequence). The junction had 5 bases not matched to a gene; V was cut back by 3 bases and J by 4 bases. This CDR3 contains 14 residues. The CDR3 spells CSARGQGFSTEAFF. The DNA of the CDR3 is TGCAGTGCTAGGGGACAGGGGTTCAGCACTGAAGCTTTCTTT.

DNA for the CDR3: TGTGCCAGCAGCTTAGCCACTGGTTCCGTCACGGCTGGGGAGCTGTTTTTT. This sequence encodes CASSLATGSVTAGELFF. The chain employs TRBV7-2 and TRBJ2-2; no definite D call. CDR1 SGHTA and CDR2 FQGNSA come from the germline V gene. This CDR3 contains 17 residues. V dropped 0 bases and J dropped 8 bases, with 19 bases sitting between them.

The V and J genes are TRBV6-1 and TRBJ2-1; 7 nucleotides align to TRBD2. This CDR3 region has 15 residues. Germline CDR1 is MNHNS and CDR2 is SASEGT. Trimming took 7 bases from V and 7 from J; bases not matched to a gene: 13. The CDR3 spells CASTSLGGGVNEQFF. The CDR3 nucleotides are TGTGCCAGCACTTCCCTGGGGGGGGGAGTTAATGAGCAGTTCTTC.

The CDR3, as DNA: TGTGCCAGCAGTGGGGACGGGGGGGCCAGATACGAGCAGTACTTC. It specifies CASSGDGGARYEQYF. The rearrangement joins TRBV25-1 to TRBJ2-7, with 8 positions matching TRBD2. Trimming at V came to 4 bases and at J to 4 bases, leaving 9 bases not matched to a gene. This CDR3 contains 15 residues. The germline V gene encodes CDR1 MGHDK and CDR2 SYGVNS.

This clonotype has more than one count but fewer than ten. One end of the junction varies from germline; a read error may be responsible. This sequence joins TRBV6-1 and TRBJ1-5, with a weak D call TRBD1 (5 bases). This CDR3 is built from 17 residues. Per the germline V gene, CDR1 is MNHNS and CDR2 is SASEGT. This chain's CDR3 is CASSEALLARDRQAQHF. Here the CDR3 DNA reads TGTGCCAGCAGTGAAGCGCTCCTAGCTAGGGACCGTCAGGCCCAGCATTTT.